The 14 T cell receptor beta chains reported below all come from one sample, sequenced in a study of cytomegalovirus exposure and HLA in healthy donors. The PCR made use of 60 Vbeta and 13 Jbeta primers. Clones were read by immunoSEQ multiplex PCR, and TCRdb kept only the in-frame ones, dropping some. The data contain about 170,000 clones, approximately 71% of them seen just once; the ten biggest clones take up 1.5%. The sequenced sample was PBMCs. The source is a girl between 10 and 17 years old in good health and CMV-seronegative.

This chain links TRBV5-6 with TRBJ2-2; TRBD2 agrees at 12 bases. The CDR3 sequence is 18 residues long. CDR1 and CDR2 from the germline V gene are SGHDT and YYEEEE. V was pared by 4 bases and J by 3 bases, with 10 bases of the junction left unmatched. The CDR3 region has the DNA TGTGCCAGCAGCACGGGACTAGCGGGCCTTGGGTACACCGGGGAGCTGTTTTTT. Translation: CASSTGLAGLGYTGELFF.

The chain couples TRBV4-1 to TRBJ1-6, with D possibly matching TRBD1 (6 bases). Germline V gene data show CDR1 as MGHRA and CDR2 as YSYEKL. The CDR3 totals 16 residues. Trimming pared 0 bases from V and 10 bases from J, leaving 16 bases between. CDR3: CASSQDWETGWSPLHF. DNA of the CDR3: TGCGCCAGCAGCCAAGATTGGGAGACAGGCTGGTCACCCCTCCACTTT.

For the CDR3, the DNA is TGTGCCTGGAACCCCGGGACAGGGATTATGGACACTGAAGCTTTCTTT. Translation gives CAWNPGTGIMDTEAFF. The chain is built from TRBV30 and TRBJ1-1, with 9 bases aligning to TRBD1. Germline V gene sequence: CDR1 GTSNPN, CDR2 SVGIG (reference sequence). The CDR3 is made up of 16 amino acids. V shed 4 bases, J shed 3 bases, and the junction held 12 bases outside the gene matches.

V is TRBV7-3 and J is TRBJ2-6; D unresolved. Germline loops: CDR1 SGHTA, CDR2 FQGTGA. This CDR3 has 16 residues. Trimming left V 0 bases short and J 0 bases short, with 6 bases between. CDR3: CASSLTLLSGANVLTF. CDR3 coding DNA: TGTGCCAGCAGCTTAACATTACTCTCTGGGGCCAACGTCCTGACTTTC.

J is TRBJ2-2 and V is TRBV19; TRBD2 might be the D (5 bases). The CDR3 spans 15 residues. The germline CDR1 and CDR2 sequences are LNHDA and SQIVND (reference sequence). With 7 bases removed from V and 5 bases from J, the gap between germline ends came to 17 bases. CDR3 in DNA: TGTGCCAGTACCCCCCGGCAAGAGGGTACCGGGGAGCTGTTTTTT. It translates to CASTPRQEGTGELFF.

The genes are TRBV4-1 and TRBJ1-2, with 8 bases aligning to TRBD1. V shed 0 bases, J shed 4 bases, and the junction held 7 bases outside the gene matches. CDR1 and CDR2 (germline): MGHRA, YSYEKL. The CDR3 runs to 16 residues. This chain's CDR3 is CASSQDMGQAFYGYTF. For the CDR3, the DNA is TGCGCCAGCAGCCAAGATATGGGACAGGCGTTCTATGGCTACACCTTC.

Here the CDR3 DNA reads TGTGCCAGCAGCTTGGCGGGACAGGGCTCGGGTGAGCAGTTCTTC. This sequence encodes CASSLAGQGSGEQFF. The V gene is TRBV5-4, the J gene TRBJ2-1; 9 nucleotides match TRBD1. Germline V gene sequence: CDR1 SGHNT, CDR2 YYREEE (reference sequence). Trimming at V came to 0 bases and at J to 9 bases, leaving 7 bases not matched to a gene. The CDR3 consists of 15 residues.

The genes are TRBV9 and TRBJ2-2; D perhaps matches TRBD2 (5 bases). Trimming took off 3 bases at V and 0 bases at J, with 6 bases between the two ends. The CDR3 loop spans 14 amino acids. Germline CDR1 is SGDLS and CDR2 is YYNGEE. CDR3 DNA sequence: TGTGCCAGCAGCGGAGCGGCGAACACCGGGGAGCTGTTTTTT. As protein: CASSGAANTGELFF.

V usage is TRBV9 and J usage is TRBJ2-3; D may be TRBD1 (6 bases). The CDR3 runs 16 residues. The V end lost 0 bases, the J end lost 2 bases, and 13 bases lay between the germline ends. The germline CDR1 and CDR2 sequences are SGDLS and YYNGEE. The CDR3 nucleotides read TGTGCCAGCAGCGTAGTAGGACAGCCTAACACAGATACGCAGTATTTT. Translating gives CASSVVGQPNTDTQYF.

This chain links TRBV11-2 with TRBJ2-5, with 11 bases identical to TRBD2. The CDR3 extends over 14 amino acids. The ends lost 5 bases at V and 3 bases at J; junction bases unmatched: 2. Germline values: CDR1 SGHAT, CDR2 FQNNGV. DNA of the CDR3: TGTGCCAGCAGCCTGGGACTAGCGGAAGAGACCCAGTACTTC. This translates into CASSLGLAEETQYF. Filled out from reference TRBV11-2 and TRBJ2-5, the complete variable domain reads EAGVAQSPRYKIIEKRQSVAFWCNPISGHATLYWYQQILGQGPKLLIQFQNNGVVDDSQLPKDRFSAERLKGVDSTLKIQPAKLEDSAVYLCASSLGLAEETQYFGPGTRLLVL.

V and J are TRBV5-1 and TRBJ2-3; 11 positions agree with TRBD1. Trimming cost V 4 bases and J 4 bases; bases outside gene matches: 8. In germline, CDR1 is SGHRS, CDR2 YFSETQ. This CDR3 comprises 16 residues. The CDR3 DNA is TGCGCCAGCAGCACCGGACAGGGGGCGCAGTCAGATACGCAGTATTTT. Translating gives CASSTGQGAQSDTQYF.

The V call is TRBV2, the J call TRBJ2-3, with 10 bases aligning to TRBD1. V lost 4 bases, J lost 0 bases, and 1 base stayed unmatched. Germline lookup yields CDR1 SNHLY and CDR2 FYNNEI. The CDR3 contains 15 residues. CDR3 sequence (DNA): TGTGCCAGCAGTGGGGACAGGGGTAGCACAGATACGCAGTATTTT. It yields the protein CASSGDRGSTDTQYF. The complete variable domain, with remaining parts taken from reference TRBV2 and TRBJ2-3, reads EPEVTQTPSHQVTQMGQEVILRCVPISNHLYFYWYRQILGQKVEFLVSFYNNEISEKSEIFDDQFSVERPDGSNFTLKIRSTKLEDSAMYFCASSGDRGSTDTQYFGPGTRLTVL.

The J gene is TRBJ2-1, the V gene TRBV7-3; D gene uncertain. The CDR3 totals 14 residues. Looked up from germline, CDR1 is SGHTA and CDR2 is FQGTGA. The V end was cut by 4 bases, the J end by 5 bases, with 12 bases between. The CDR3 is CASSSVGQDNEQFF. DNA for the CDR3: TGTGCCAGCAGCTCCGTAGGTCAGGACAATGAGCAGTTCTTC.

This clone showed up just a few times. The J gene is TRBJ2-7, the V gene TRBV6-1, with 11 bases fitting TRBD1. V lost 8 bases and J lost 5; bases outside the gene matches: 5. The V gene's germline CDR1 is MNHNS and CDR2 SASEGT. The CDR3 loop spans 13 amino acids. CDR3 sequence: CASDWTGGHEQYF. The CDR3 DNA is TGTGCCAGCGATTGGACAGGGGGCCACGAGCAGTACTTC.